A single sample is the source of the 21 T cell receptor beta chains below, sequenced in a study of shared clonotypes between healthy human individuals. TCRdb's table, derived via immunoSEQ multiplex PCR, lists solely in-frame clones and lacks some. Of about 1.5 million clones detected, 95% to 99% appear once; the ten largest clones hold about 0.42%. What was sequenced was naive CD4+ T cells sorted from blood. Described subset: CD45RA+ positively selected. These TCRs come from a man aged 30 to 45 in good health.

The chain recombines TRBV5-6 with TRBJ2-2, with TRBD2 identical over 8 bases. The germline V gene encodes CDR1 SGHDT and CDR2 YYEEEE. The CDR3 is 16 residues long. V was clipped by 1 base and J by 6 bases; unmatched bases: 8. CDR3 sequence (DNA): TGTGCCAGCAGCTTGTTAAGCGGGGGTAAACCCGGGGAGCTGTTTTTT. Amino acid sequence: CASSLLSGGKPGELFF.

CDR3 coding DNA: TGTGCCAGCGGCGACAGGGTCACCACTGAAGCTTTCTTT. Protein product: CASGDRVTTEAFF. The chain employs TRBV2 and TRBJ1-1, with 7 bases identical to TRBD1. Germline CDR1 and CDR2: SNHLY and FYNNEI. The CDR3 extends over 13 amino acids. The V and J ends lost 8 bases and 4 bases, in that order; junction bases with no gene match: 7.

V and J are TRBV4-2 and TRBJ1-1; 7 bases match TRBD1. Germline CDR1 reads LGHNA; CDR2 reads YNFKEQ. This CDR3 contains 15 residues. V trimming: 1 base; J trimming: 11 bases; junction bases outside the gene matches: 13. CDR3 in DNA: TGTGCCAGCAGCCAAGTGCAGTGGGACAGTCCCGTGGCTTTCTTT. Encoded protein: CASSQVQWDSPVAFF.

This chain uses TRBV29-1 with TRBJ2-3; 12 nucleotides align to TRBD2. Looked up from germline, CDR1 is SQVTM and CDR2 is ANQGSEA. There are 17 residues in the CDR3. J was trimmed by 0 bases and V by 1 base; bases with no gene match: 5. The CDR3 sequence: CSVEGLAGEGSTDTQYF. The CDR3, as DNA: TGCAGCGTTGAAGGACTAGCGGGAGAGGGGAGCACAGATACGCAGTATTTT.

This chain links TRBV5-8 with TRBJ2-5; TRBD1 might be the D (6 bases). With 0 bases removed from V and 4 bases from J, the gap between germline ends came to 13 bases. This CDR3 comprises 15 residues. From germline, CDR1 is SGHTS and CDR2 YDEGEE. The CDR3 sequence is CASSLGAGDGETQYF. The CDR3 nucleotides read TGTGCCAGCAGCTTGGGTGCAGGGGATGGAGAGACCCAGTACTTC.

The chain has TRBV6-6 and TRBJ1-4; D is perhaps TRBD1 (5 bases). Trimming cost V 8 bases and J 4 bases, with 17 bases left between them. The germline gives CDR1 MNHNY, CDR2 SVGAGI (reference sequence). The CDR3 consists of 15 residues. CDR3 sequence: CASSSPGQGNEKLFF. As DNA, the CDR3 is TGTGCCAGCTCAAGTCCCGGTCAGGGTAATGAAAAACTGTTTTTT.

CDR3 nucleotide sequence: TGTGCCAGCTCACCCATGTCGGGGACGGAGAAGTCACCCCTCCACTTT. It encodes CASSPMSGTEKSPLHF. This sequence joins TRBV18 and TRBJ1-6; D possibly corresponds to TRBD1 (5 bases). The CDR3 is 16 amino acids. Germline V gene sequence: CDR1 KGHSH, CDR2 LQKENI. The V and J ends lost 3 bases and 10 bases respectively, with 19 bases between them.

This chain connects TRBV4-3 to TRBJ2-1, with D perhaps given as TRBD1 or TRBD2 (5 bases each). Germline loops: CDR1 LGHNA, CDR2 YSLEER. This CDR3 region has 15 residues. V was pared by 0 bases and J by 6 bases, with 12 bases between. This chain's CDR3 is CASSQERAGFNEQFF. CDR3 DNA sequence: TGCGCCAGCAGCCAAGAGCGGGCAGGGTTCAATGAGCAGTTCTTC.

This clone was recorded only once. This chain joins TRBV6-6 and TRBJ2-4; D is unresolved. Trimming took 7 bases from V and 6 from J, leaving 13 bases between them. CDR1 MNHNY and CDR2 SVGAGI come from the germline V gene (reference sequence). This CDR3 has 13 residues. The CDR3 DNA reads TGTGCCAGCAAGGTCGTGGGTAGAAACATTCAGTACTTC. Its translation is CASKVVGRNIQYF.

The chain uses TRBV5-1 and TRBJ2-7; 9 bases are a match to TRBD2. The J segment lost 4 bases and the V segment lost 5 bases, leaving 10 bases of the junction unmatched. Germline V gene lookup returns CDR1 SGHRS and CDR2 YFSETQ. CDR3 length: 15 amino acids. The CDR3 sequence is CASSKLAGVVYEQYF. In nucleotides, the CDR3 is TGCGCCAGCAGTAAATTAGCGGGAGTAGTTTACGAGCAGTACTTC.

The J gene is TRBJ2-3, the V gene TRBV15, with 12 bases matching TRBD2. CDR1 and CDR2 (germline): LNHNV, YYDKDF (reference sequence). The CDR3 consists of 16 residues. The V segment lost 3 bases and the J segment 5 bases; nucleotides outside the gene matches: 6. CDR3 amino acids: CATSRDRTSGIDTQYF. In DNA form, the CDR3 reads TGTGCCACCAGCAGGGACCGGACTAGCGGGATAGATACGCAGTATTTT. Looking up the rest from reference TRBV15 and TRBJ2-3 gives the full variable domain: DAMVIQNPRYQVTQFGKPVTLSCSQTLNHNVMYWYQQKSSQAPKLLFHYYDKDFNNEADTPDNFQSRRPNTSFCFLDIRSPGLGDTAMYLCATSRDRTSGIDTQYFGPGTRLTVL.

The chain carries TRBV2 and TRBJ1-2; TRBD1 might be the D (5 bases). Germline CDR1 reads SNHLY; CDR2 reads FYNNEI. The CDR3 runs to 15 residues. Trimming left V 2 bases short and J 3 bases short, with 13 bases between. The CDR3 nucleotides read TGTGCCAGCAGTGAAATCGGTCGGGGCCACTATGGCTACACCTTC. It translates to CASSEIGRGHYGYTF.

In its sample, this clone was seen once. The chain links TRBV19 to TRBJ1-5, with D perhaps matching TRBD1 (5 bases). CDR1 and CDR2 from the germline V gene are LNHDA and SQIVND (reference sequence). The CDR3 spans 15 residues. V dropped 5 bases and J dropped 6 bases, with 17 bases sitting between them. This chain's CDR3 is CASSQMVGAGQPQHF. CDR3 in DNA: TGTGCCAGTAGTCAGATGGTCGGGGCTGGTCAGCCCCAGCATTTT.

The chain uses TRBV28 and TRBJ1-2, with D perhaps matching TRBD1 (6 bases). Germline V CDR1 and CDR2: MDHEN, SYDVKM. The CDR3 totals 13 residues. The germline V and J ends were trimmed by 3 bases and 10 bases, with 15 bases remaining between them. CDR3 protein: CASSFGGGIVYTF. CDR3 coding DNA: TGTGCCAGCAGTTTTGGGGGGGGCATTGTCTACACCTTC.

The chain couples TRBV5-1 to TRBJ2-7; no firm D call. The germline CDR1 and CDR2 sequences are SGHRS and YFSETQ. V was trimmed by 0 bases and J by 5 bases, leaving 12 bases between them. This CDR3 region has 14 residues. CDR3 region: CASSLGRQVHEQYF. DNA of the CDR3: TGCGCCAGCAGCTTGGGTAGGCAGGTACACGAGCAGTACTTC.

The CDR3 protein is CASSLLSTYEQYF. DNA for the CDR3: TGTGCCAGCAGCCTCTTGTCGACCTACGAGCAGTACTTC. The rearrangement uses TRBV14 and TRBJ2-7; D gene uncertain. CDR3 size: 13 residues. Germline lookup yields CDR1 SGHDN and CDR2 FVKESK. V dropped 4 bases and J dropped 2 bases, with 9 bases sitting between them.

The gene calls are TRBV30 and TRBJ2-3, with 15 bases fitting TRBD2. With 6 bases clipped from V and 2 bases from J, the junction kept 15 bases outside the gene matches. The V gene's germline CDR1 is GTSNPN and CDR2 SVGIG (reference sequence). The length of the CDR3 is 19 residues. In nucleotides, the CDR3 is TGTGCCTGCCTCCCACCAGGACTAGCGGGAGGGCCGAACACAGATACGCAGTATTTT. It specifies CACLPPGLAGGPNTDTQYF.

This chain uses TRBV10-3 with TRBJ2-3, with D perhaps matching TRBD1 (5 bases). The germline V gene has CDR1 ENHRY and CDR2 SYGVKD. The CDR3 is 18 amino acids. Trimming shortened V by 4 bases and J by 1 base, and 21 bases separated the two germline ends. CDR3 bases: TGTGCCATCAGTGGGCAGTCCGGACACACCAGCGGCACAGATACGCAGTATTTT. Its protein product is CAISGQSGHTSGTDTQYF.

The chain joins TRBV4-1 to TRBJ2-4, with 10 bases that match TRBD2. The CDR3 has 17 amino acids. Looked up from germline, CDR1 is MGHRA and CDR2 is YSYEKL. Losses at the gene ends were 4 bases for V and 1 base for J; bases not matched to a gene: 7. For the CDR3, the DNA is TGCGCCAGCAGCCCTGGACTAGCGGTTTCGGCCAAAAACATTCAGTACTTC. Translation gives CASSPGLAVSAKNIQYF.

The rearrangement links TRBV5-1 to TRBJ1-1, with 8 bases lining up with TRBD1. Per germline, CDR1 SGHRS and CDR2 YFSETQ. V trimming: 4 bases; J trimming: 6 bases; junction bases outside the gene matches: 11. This CDR3 is built from 15 residues. CDR3 region: CASSDRAGGLAEAFF. The CDR3 DNA is TGCGCCAGCAGCGACCGGGCAGGGGGCTTGGCTGAAGCTTTCTTT.

The chain recombines TRBV11-2 with TRBJ1-5; 8 positions agree with TRBD1. Germline CDR1 reads SGHAT; CDR2 reads FQNNGV. Trimming at V came to 4 bases and at J to 2 bases, leaving 4 bases not matched to a gene. This CDR3 contains 15 residues. The CDR3 coding sequence is TGTGCCAGCAGCTACGGGACAGGACGCAATCAGCCCCAGCATTTT. Its protein product is CASSYGTGRNQPQHF.